Listed below are T cell receptor beta chains from one sample, sequenced in a study of cytotoxic CD8 clonotypes in ibrutinib-treated CLL. Produced via immunoSEQ multiplex PCR; TCRdb's table is partial and in-frame only. The data show 140,000 or so clones, about 80% seen once. The sequencing here drew on PBMCs, taken after 12 months of ibrutinib treatment. Receptors were obtained from a human donor with chronic lymphocytic leukemia. Each CDR3 is given with its conserved first and last residue. A D gene is named only where the DNA matches it firmly. Only part of the rows carry a size: once, few, many, or a class if the clone is expanded.

>-|16|TRBV27|-|TRBJ1-3
CASSFWISSSGNTIYF
TGTGCCAGCAGTTTTTGGATTAGCAGCTCTGGAAACACCATATATTTT
>-|16|TRBV18|-|TRBJ2-3
CASSRSYFPSTDTQYF
TGTGCCAGCTCACGGTCCTATTTTCCTAGCACAGATACGCAGTATTTT
>-|16|TRBV5-1|TRBD2|TRBJ2-7
CASSSNRLAGGQEQYF
TGCGCCAGCAGCTCCAACCGACTAGCGGGAGGCCAAGAGCAGTACTTC
>-|15|TRBV15|-|TRBJ2-3
CATSIREFSTDTQYF
TGTGCCACCAGCATACGGGAGTTCTCGACAGATACGCAGTATTTT
>once|15|TRBV11-2|TRBD1|TRBJ2-7
CASSPGTGPLYEQYF
TGTGCCAGCAGCCCCGGGACAGGACCTCTCTACGAGCAGTACTTC
>-|16|TRBV5-1|TRBD2|TRBJ2-1
CASSLVRAGTWNEQFF
TGCGCCAGCAGCTTGGTTCGAGCGGGAACTTGGAATGAGCAGTTCTTC
>-|14|TRBV2|-|TRBJ1-4
CASVKESTNEKLFF
TGTGCCAGCGTAAAGGAGTCTACTAATGAAAAACTGTTTTTT
>few|17|TRBV2|TRBD1|TRBJ2-5
CASLWGNKRGLRETQYF
TGTGCCAGCCTATGGGGGAATAAGAGGGGGCTGAGAGAGACCCAGTACTTC
>-|14|TRBV19|-|TRBJ1-2
CASRMGSGDYGYTF
TGTGCCAGTAGAATGGGGAGCGGGGACTATGGCTACACCTTC
>-|18|TRBV18|-|TRBJ2-7
CASSPTRTRQGGTYEQYF
TGTGCCAGCTCACCTACCCGCACTCGGCAGGGGGGGACCTACGAGCAGTACTTC
>-|16|TRBV7-2|TRBD2|TRBJ2-7
CASSFETSGVGYEQYF
TGTGCCAGCAGCTTCGAGACTAGCGGGGTGGGGTACGAGCAGTACTTC
>-|21|TRBV12-5|TRBD1|TRBJ2-7
CASGLVLGSGTGGPSSYEQYF
TGTGCTAGTGGTTTGGTACTAGGATCCGGGACAGGGGGTCCCAGCTCCTACGAGCAGTACTTC
>-|15|TRBV15|-|TRBJ2-5
CATSRFLPDQETQYF
TGTGCCACCAGCAGATTTTTACCCGACCAAGAGACCCAGTACTTC
>-|13|TRBV25-1|-|TRBJ2-1
CASSTAYGGEQFF
TGTGCCAGCAGTACTGCCTATGGGGGTGAGCAGTTCTTC
>-|17|TRBV7-2|TRBD2|TRBJ2-2
CASSLEPAGTATGELFF
TGTGCCAGCAGCTTAGAACCAGCGGGAACGGCCACCGGGGAGCTGTTTTTT
>-|13|TRBV5-4|-|TRBJ1-1
CASSLAGVAEAFF
TGTGCCAGCAGCTTGGCGGGGGTGGCAGAAGCTTTCTTT
>-|14|TRBV30|-|TRBJ1-5
CAWSKTDSNQPQHF
TGTGCCTGGAGTAAGACAGATAGCAATCAGCCCCAGCATTTT
>-|14|TRBV27|-|TRBJ2-7
CASSIDRKTYEQYF
TGTGCCAGCAGTATCGACAGAAAGACCTACGAGCAGTACTTC
>-|16|TRBV28|-|TRBJ1-3
CASSLLYGSSGNTIYF
TGTGCCAGCAGCCTTTTGTACGGAAGCTCTGGAAACACCATATATTTT
>-|14|TRBV2|-|TRBJ2-1
CASRRQGRGGEQFF
TGTGCCAGCAGGAGGCAGGGCCGGGGAGGTGAGCAGTTCTTC
>-|18|TRBV11-2|TRBD2|TRBJ2-1
CASSPGLAAWSSYNEQFF
TGTGCCAGCAGCCCTGGACTAGCGGCGTGGAGCTCCTACAATGAGCAGTTCTTC
>-|13|TRBV29-1|-|TRBJ2-1
CSVDRLAYNEQFF
TGCAGCGTTGACAGGCTAGCGTACAATGAGCAGTTCTTC
>-|15|TRBV6-5|TRBD2|TRBJ2-1
CASSSQASGRNEQFF
TGTGCCAGCAGTTCACAAGCTAGCGGGAGGAATGAGCAGTTCTTC
>-|16|TRBV6-1|TRBD2|TRBJ2-1
CASSEARASGFGEQFF
TGTGCCAGCAGTGAAGCGCGGGCTAGCGGCTTTGGTGAGCAGTTCTTC
>-|19|TRBV11-2|TRBD1|TRBJ2-1
CASSLFGQGSYGSYNEQFF
TGTGCCAGCAGCTTATTTGGACAGGGGAGTTATGGCTCCTACAATGAGCAGTTCTTC
>-|18|TRBV4-3|-|TRBJ1-1
CASSQPPKDEGLNTEAFF
TGCGCCAGCAGCCAACCACCCAAGGACGAAGGGTTGAACACTGAAGCTTTCTTT
>-|17|TRBV12-5|TRBD1|TRBJ2-1
CASGFAPPGQDANEQFF
TGTGCTAGTGGTTTCGCCCCTCCGGGACAGGACGCGAATGAGCAGTTCTTC
>-|16|TRBV7-9|TRBD1|TRBJ2-7
CASSSYAGRGQYEQYF
TGTGCCAGCAGCTCCTACGCAGGCAGGGGGCAGTACGAGCAGTACTTC
>-|12|TRBV7-6|-|TRBJ2-5
CASREVGETQYF
TGTGCCAGCAGGGAAGTTGGAGAGACCCAGTACTTC
>-|16|TRBV5-1|TRBD2|TRBJ2-1
CASSLGTSGIYNEQFF
TGCGCCAGCAGCTTGGGGACTAGCGGTATTTACAATGAGCAGTTCTTC
>-|16|TRBV5-1|-|TRBJ1-1
CASSTGTKGMNTEAFF
TGCGCCAGCAGCACCGGGACCAAGGGCATGAACACTGAAGCTTTCTTT
>-|15|TRBV9|-|TRBJ1-4
CASSPQEGGFGKLFF
TGTGCCAGCAGCCCCCAGGAGGGGGGATTCGGAAAACTGTTTTTT
>-|15|TRBV7-3|TRBD2|TRBJ2-1
CASSLGLAGNNEQFF
TGTGCCAGCAGCTTGGGACTAGCGGGGAACAATGAGCAGTTCTTC
>-|15|TRBV19|TRBD1|TRBJ1-3
CATNQGARTGNTIYF
TGTGCCACTAACCAGGGGGCAAGGACTGGAAACACCATATATTTT
>-|14|TRBV5-1|-|TRBJ1-1
CASSLVGENTEAFF
TGCGCCAGCAGCTTGGTAGGGGAAAACACTGAAGCTTTCTTT
>-|15|TRBV18|TRBD2|TRBJ2-7
CASSPPAGGSYEQYF
TGTGCCAGCTCACCCCCTGCAGGCGGGAGTTACGAGCAGTACTTC
>-|17|TRBV28|TRBD2|TRBJ2-1
CASRPTGTSGSYNEQFF
TGTGCCAGCAGACCCACCGGGACTAGCGGGTCCTACAATGAGCAGTTCTTC
>-|16|TRBV6-1|-|TRBJ1-5
CASSDPGVYSNQPQHF
TGTGCCAGCAGTGACCCTGGAGTGTATAGCAATCAGCCCCAGCATTTT
>-|14|TRBV30|TRBD1|TRBJ2-1
CAWMQGAWYNEQFF
TGTGCCTGGATGCAGGGGGCTTGGTACAATGAGCAGTTCTTC
>-|15|TRBV18|-|TRBJ2-7
CASSPSQRSTYEQYF
TGTGCCAGCTCACCAAGTCAGCGGAGCACCTACGAGCAGTACTTC
>-|17|TRBV7-9|-|TRBJ2-5
CASSAYRDTSGQETQYF
TGTGCCAGCAGCGCCTACCGGGACACAAGTGGGCAAGAGACCCAGTACTTC
>once|14|TRBV6-1|-|TRBJ2-1
CASSVGGSAGEQFF
TGTGCCAGCAGTGTCGGAGGTAGCGCGGGTGAGCAGTTCTTC
>-|11|TRBV29-1|TRBD2|TRBJ2-5
CSAGLAETQYF
TGCAGCGCAGGACTAGCGGAGACCCAGTACTTC
>-|16|TRBV11-1|-|TRBJ2-1
CASSLLMGSSYNEQFF
TGTGCCAGCAGCCTCCTCATGGGGAGCTCCTACAATGAGCAGTTCTTC
>few|14|TRBV28|-|TRBJ1-5
CASTPGTSNQPQHF
TGTGCCAGCACCCCCGGCACTAGCAATCAGCCCCAGCATTTT
>-|14|TRBV7-3|TRBD2|TRBJ2-7
CASSQGLVPYEQYF
TGTGCCAGCAGCCAAGGACTAGTTCCCTACGAGCAGTACTTC
>-|13|TRBV2|-|TRBJ1-2
CASSVGSYYGYTF
TGTGCCAGCAGTGTAGGCAGCTACTATGGCTACACCTTC
>few|12|TRBV10-2|-|TRBJ2-4
CASRLAKNIQYF
TGCGCCAGCCGACTTGCCAAAAACATTCAGTACTTC
>-|12|TRBV21-1|-|TRBJ2-1
CTLGISYNEQFF
TGTACCCTCGGAATTTCCTACAATGAGCAGTTCTTC
>-|16|TRBV7-6|-|TRBJ1-3
CASSLLDGPSGNTIYF
TGTGCCAGCAGCTTACTCGACGGTCCCTCTGGAAACACCATATATTTT
>few|12|TRBV5-1|-|TRBJ1-1
CASRTGSTEAFF
TGCGCCAGCAGGACAGGTTCCACTGAAGCTTTCTTT